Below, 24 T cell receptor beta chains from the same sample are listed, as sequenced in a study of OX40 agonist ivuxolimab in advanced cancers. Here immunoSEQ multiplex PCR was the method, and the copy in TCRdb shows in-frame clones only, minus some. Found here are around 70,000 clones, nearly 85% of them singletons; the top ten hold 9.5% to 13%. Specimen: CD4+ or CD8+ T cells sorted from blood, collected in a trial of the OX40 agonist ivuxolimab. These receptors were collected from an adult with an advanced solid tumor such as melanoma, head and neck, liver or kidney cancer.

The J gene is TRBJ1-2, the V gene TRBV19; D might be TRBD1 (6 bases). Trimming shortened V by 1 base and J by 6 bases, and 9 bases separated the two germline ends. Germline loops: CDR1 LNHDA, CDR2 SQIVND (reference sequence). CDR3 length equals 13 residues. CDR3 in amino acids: CASSIAEGDGYTF. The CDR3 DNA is TGTGCCAGTAGTATAGCCGAGGGGGATGGCTACACCTTC.

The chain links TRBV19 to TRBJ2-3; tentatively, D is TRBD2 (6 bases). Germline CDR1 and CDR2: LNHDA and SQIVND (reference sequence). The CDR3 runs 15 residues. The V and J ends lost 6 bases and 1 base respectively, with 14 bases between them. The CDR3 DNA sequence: TGTGCCAGTAGGAGTGGGGGGTTCGGCACAGATACGCAGTATTTT. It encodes CASRSGGFGTDTQYF.

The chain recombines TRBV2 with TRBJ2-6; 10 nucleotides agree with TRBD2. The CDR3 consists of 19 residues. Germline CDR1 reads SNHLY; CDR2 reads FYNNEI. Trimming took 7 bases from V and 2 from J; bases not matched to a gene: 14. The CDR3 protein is CASTWSSGGPSTGANVLTF. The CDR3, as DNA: TGTGCCAGCACATGGTCTAGCGGGGGCCCCTCGACTGGGGCCAACGTCCTGACTTTC.

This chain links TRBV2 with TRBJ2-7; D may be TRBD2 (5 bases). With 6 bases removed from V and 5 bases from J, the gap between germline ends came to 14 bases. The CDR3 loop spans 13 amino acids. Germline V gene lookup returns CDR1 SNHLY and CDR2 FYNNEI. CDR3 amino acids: CASRDSSLDEQYV. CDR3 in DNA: TGTGCCAGCAGGGACTCTTCCCTTGACGAGCAGTACGTC.

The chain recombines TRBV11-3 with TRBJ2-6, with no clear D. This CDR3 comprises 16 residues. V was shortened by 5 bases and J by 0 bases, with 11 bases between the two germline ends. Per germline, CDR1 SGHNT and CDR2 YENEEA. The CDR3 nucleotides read TGTGCCAGCAGCGTGGACGGAGTCTCTGGGGCCAACGTCCTGACTTTC. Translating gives CASSVDGVSGANVLTF.

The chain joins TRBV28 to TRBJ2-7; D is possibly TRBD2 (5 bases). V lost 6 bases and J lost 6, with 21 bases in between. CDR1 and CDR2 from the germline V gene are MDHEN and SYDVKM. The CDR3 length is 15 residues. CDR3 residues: CASRVSLGGYPEQYF. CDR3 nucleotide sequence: TGTGCCAGCAGAGTATCGCTTGGAGGTTACCCCGAGCAGTACTTC.

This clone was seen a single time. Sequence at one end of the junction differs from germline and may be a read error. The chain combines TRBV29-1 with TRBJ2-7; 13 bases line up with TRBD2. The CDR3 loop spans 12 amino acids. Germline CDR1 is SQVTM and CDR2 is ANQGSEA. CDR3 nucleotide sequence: TGCAGCGTCCGACTAGCGGGAGGATCTTGGAACTTC. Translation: CSVRLAGGSWNF.

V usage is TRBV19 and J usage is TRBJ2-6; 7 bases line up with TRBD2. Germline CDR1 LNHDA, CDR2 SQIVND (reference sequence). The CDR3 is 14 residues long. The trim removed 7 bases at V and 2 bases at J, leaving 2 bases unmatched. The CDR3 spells CASIGLAGANVLTF. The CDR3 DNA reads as TGTGCCAGTATTGGACTAGCTGGGGCCAACGTCCTGACTTTC.

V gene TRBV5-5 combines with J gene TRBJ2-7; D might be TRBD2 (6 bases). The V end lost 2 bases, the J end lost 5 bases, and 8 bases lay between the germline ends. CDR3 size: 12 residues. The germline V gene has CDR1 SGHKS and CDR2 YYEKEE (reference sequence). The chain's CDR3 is CASSFSGHEQYF. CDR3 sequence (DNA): TGTGCCAGCAGCTTCAGCGGGCACGAGCAGTACTTC.

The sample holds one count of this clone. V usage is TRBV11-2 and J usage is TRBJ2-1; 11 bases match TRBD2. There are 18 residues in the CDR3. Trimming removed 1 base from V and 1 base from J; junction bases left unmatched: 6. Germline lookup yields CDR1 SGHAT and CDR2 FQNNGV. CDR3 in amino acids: CASSLVTSGVKSYNEQFF. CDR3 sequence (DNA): TGTGCCAGCAGCTTAGTGACTAGCGGGGTCAAATCCTACAATGAGCAGTTCTTC.

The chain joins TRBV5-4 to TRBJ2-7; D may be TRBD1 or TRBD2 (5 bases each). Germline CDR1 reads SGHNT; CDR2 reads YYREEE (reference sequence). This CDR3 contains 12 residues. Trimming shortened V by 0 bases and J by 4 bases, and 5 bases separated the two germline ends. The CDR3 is CASSLGGYEQYF. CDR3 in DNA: TGTGCCAGCAGCTTGGGGGGGTACGAGCAGTACTTC.

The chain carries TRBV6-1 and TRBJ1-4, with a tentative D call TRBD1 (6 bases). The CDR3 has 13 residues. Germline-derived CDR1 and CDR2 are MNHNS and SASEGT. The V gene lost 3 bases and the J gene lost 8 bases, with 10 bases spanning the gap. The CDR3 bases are TGTGCCAGCAGTGACAGGGGCCGCGAAAAACTGTTTTTT. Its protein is CASSDRGREKLFF.

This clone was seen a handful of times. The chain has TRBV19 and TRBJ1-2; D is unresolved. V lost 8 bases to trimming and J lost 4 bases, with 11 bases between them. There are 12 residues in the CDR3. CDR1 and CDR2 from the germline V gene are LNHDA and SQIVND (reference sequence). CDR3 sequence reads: CASSALPYGYTF. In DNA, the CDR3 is TGTGCCAGTTCGGCTCTACCCTATGGCTACACCTTC.

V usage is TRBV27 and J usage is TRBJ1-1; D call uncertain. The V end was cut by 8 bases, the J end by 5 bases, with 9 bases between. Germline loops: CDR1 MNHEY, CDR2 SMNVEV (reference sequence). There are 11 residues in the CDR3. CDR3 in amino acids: CASARGTEAFF. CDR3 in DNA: TGTGCCAGCGCAAGAGGAACTGAAGCTTTCTTT.

DNA for the CDR3: TGTGCCAGCAGTTTAAAGCTGGGGCCCCCCTATGGCTACACCTTC. Amino acids: CASSLKLGPPYGYTF. The V gene is TRBV27, the J gene TRBJ1-2; D may be TRBD1 (5 bases). This CDR3 is 15 amino acids long. Germline CDR1 reads MNHEY; CDR2 reads SMNVEV (reference sequence). The V gene lost 2 bases and the J gene lost 4 bases, with 14 bases spanning the gap.

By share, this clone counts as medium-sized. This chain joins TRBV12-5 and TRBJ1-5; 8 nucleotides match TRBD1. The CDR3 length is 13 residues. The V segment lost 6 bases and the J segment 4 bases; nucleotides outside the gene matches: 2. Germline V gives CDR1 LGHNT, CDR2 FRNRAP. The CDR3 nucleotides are TGTGCTAGTGGAACAGGGGGAAATCAGCCCCAGCATTTT. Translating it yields CASGTGGNQPQHF.

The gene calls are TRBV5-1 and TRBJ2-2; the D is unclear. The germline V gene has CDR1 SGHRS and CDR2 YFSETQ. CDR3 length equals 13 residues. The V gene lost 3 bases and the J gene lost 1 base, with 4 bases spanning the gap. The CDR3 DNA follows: TGCGCCAGCAGCTCGAGGAACACCGGGGAGCTGTTTTTT. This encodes CASSSRNTGELFF.

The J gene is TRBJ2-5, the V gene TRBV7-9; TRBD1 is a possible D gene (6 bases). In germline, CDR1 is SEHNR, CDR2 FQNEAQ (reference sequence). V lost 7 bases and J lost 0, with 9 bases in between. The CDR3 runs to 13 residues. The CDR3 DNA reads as TGTGCCAGCAAACAGGGTAACCAAGAGACCCAGTACTTC. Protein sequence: CASKQGNQETQYF.

The DNA for the CDR3 is TGCGCCAGCAGTCGCGGGGGGGGCGGTGGAAACACCATATATTTT. Protein sequence: CASSRGGGGGNTIYF. This chain connects TRBV4-1 to TRBJ1-3; possibly TRBD1 for D (6 bases). There are 15 residues in the CDR3. Between the trimmed V and J ends, which lost 6 bases and 3 bases, there was a span of 15 bases. Germline-derived CDR1 and CDR2 are MGHRA and YSYEKL.

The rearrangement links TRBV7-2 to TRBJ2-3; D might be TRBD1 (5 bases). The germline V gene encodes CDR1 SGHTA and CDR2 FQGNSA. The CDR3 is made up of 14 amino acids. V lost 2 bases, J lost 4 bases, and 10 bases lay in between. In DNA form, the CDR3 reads TGTGCCAGCAGCTTACTCAGGGTTCCAGATACGCAGTATTTT. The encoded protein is CASSLLRVPDTQYF.

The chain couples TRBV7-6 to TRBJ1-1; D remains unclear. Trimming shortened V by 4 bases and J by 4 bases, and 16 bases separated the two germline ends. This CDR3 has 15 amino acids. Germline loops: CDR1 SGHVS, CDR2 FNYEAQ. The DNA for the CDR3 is TGTGCCAGCAGCTCCCTCGGGAGGGCCAGCACTGAAGCTTTCTTT. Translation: CASSSLGRASTEAFF.

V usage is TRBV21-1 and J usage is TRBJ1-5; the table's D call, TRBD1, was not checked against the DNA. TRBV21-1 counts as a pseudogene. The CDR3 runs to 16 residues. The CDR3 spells CASSLPVGQVSRPQHF. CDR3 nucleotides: TGTGCCAGCAGCCTGCCGGTCGGACAGGTTTCTCGGCCCCAGCATTTT.

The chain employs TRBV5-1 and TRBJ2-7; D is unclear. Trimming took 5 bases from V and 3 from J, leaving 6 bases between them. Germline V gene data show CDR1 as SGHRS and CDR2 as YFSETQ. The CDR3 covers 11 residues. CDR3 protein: CASRRNYEQYV. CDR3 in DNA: TGCGCCAGCAGGAGGAACTACGAGCAGTACGTC.

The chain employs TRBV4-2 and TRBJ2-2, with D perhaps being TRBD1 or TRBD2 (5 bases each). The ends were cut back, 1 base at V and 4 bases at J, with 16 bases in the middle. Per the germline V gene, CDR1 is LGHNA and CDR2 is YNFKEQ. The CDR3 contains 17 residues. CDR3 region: CASSQGPTGTGTGELFF. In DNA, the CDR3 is TGTGCCAGCAGCCAAGGACCCACCGGGACCGGCACCGGGGAGCTGTTTTTT.